The 26 T cell receptor beta chains below come from one sample, sequenced in a study of blood T cell repertoires in COVID-19. Measured with immunoSEQ multiplex PCR; TCRdb has only the in-frame clones, and not every one. This sample has roughly 90,000 clones, with approximately 80% found just once. The specimen sequenced was peripheral blood. The receptor set was obtained from a woman aged 65 to 85 with acute or convalescent COVID-19.

For the CDR3, the DNA is TGTGCCAGCAGCAAACCGGGACTTCACACCACAGATACGCAGTATTTT. Translation gives CASSKPGLHTTDTQYF. This chain links TRBV5-4 with TRBJ2-3, with D tentatively TRBD2 (6 bases). The germline V and J ends were trimmed by 4 bases and 2 bases, with 17 bases remaining between them. There are 16 residues in the CDR3. Germline-derived CDR1 and CDR2 are SGHNT and YYREEE (reference sequence).

The chain joins TRBV6-5 to TRBJ1-1; no clear D. Between the trimmed V and J ends, which lost 8 bases and 0 bases, there was a span of 13 bases. The CDR3 spans 14 residues. Germline CDR1 and CDR2: MNHEY and SVGAGI. The CDR3 is CASGQFSLNTEAFF. The CDR3 nucleotides read TGTGCCAGCGGCCAATTTTCTTTGAACACTGAAGCTTTCTTT.

This sequence joins TRBV7-9 and TRBJ1-2; 7 bases agree with TRBD1. J was trimmed by 7 bases and V by 5 bases; bases with no gene match: 7. There are 13 residues in the CDR3. Germline V gives CDR1 SEHNR, CDR2 FQNEAQ (reference sequence). This CDR3 reads CASSLTGYGGYTF. The CDR3 nucleotides read TGTGCCAGCAGCCTGACAGGGTACGGTGGCTACACCTTC.

The gene calls are TRBV25-1 and TRBJ2-3; no firm D call. Trimming took off 4 bases at V and 1 base at J, with 9 bases between the two ends. The CDR3 loop spans 14 amino acids. CDR1 is MGHDK, CDR2 SYGVNS, per germline. CDR3 nucleotide sequence: TGTGCCAGCAGTGCCTGGGCAGGCACAGATACGCAGTATTTT. This encodes CASSAWAGTDTQYF.

The chain recombines TRBV27 with TRBJ2-1; weak D call: TRBD1 (6 bases). Trimming shortened V by 9 bases and J by 14 bases, and 14 bases separated the two germline ends. This CDR3 has 10 amino acids. Per germline, CDR1 MNHEY and CDR2 SMNVEV (reference sequence). The CDR3 DNA is TGTGCCAGGAGGGGTGAGGGGGAGTTCTTC. Translated, it gives CARRGEGEFF.

The rearrangement links TRBV7-9 to TRBJ2-1, with TRBD2 matching over 8 bases. The ends lost 5 bases at V and 9 bases at J; junction bases unmatched: 9. Germline V CDR1 and CDR2: SEHNR, FQNEAQ (reference sequence). The CDR3 runs 14 residues. In nucleotides, the CDR3 is TGTGCCAGCAGCCCCCCCGGGGGGGTTGGTGAGCAGTTCTTC. This translates into CASSPPGGVGEQFF.

This clone was seen once. The chain has TRBV5-1 and TRBJ2-7; TRBD2 agrees at 13 bases. V was clipped by 4 bases and J by 6 bases; unmatched bases: 10. This CDR3 comprises 16 residues. Germline values: CDR1 SGHRS, CDR2 YFSETQ. CDR3 sequence reads: CASSRGTSGALSEQYF. The CDR3 coding sequence is TGCGCCAGCAGCCGCGGGACTAGCGGGGCACTCTCCGAGCAGTACTTC. The full variable domain, with the rest looked up from reference TRBV5-1 and TRBJ2-7, is KAGVTQTPRYLIKTRGQQVTLSCSPISGHRSVSWYQQTPGQGLQFLFEYFSETQRNKGNFPGRFSGRQFSNSRSEMNVSTLELGDSALYLCASSRGTSGALSEQYFGPGTRLTVT.

The chain recombines TRBV6-1 with TRBJ2-6; weak D call: TRBD2 (5 bases). The CDR3 is made up of 15 amino acids. Trimming pared 3 bases from V and 2 bases from J, leaving 8 bases between. CDR1 and CDR2 (germline): MNHNS, SASEGT. CDR3 in amino acids: CASSEQRTGANVLTF. In DNA, the CDR3 is TGTGCCAGCAGTGAGCAGCGGACTGGGGCCAACGTCCTGACTTTC.

V usage is TRBV7-8 and J usage is TRBJ2-7; 11 bases fit TRBD2. Trimming took 5 bases from V and 0 from J; bases not matched to a gene: 12. Looked up from germline, CDR1 is SGHVS and CDR2 is FQNEAQ. This CDR3 region has 18 residues. The CDR3 region is CASSRRTSGHPSSYEQYF. As DNA, the CDR3 is TGTGCCAGCAGCCGTCGGACTAGCGGGCATCCTAGCTCCTACGAGCAGTACTTC.

J is TRBJ2-7 and V is TRBV5-6; 8 positions match TRBD1. The V and J ends lost 4 bases and 3 bases, in that order; junction bases with no gene match: 6. The CDR3 is made up of 14 amino acids. Germline V lookup: CDR1 SGHDT, CDR2 YYEEEE. The DNA of the CDR3 is TGTGCCAGCAGCCAGGCAGGGGGCTACTACGAGCAGTACTTC. The encoded protein is CASSQAGGYYEQYF.

This chain uses TRBV9 with TRBJ2-3, with D perhaps matching TRBD1 (5 bases). CDR3 length equals 17 residues. Trimming took 4 bases from V and 0 from J, leaving 18 bases between them. CDR1 and CDR2 (germline): SGDLS, YYNGEE. CDR3 bases: TGTGCCAGCAGCTCGCCCAAGGGGTTCGGGAGCACAGATACGCAGTATTTT. Its translation is CASSSPKGFGSTDTQYF.

This clone occurred a few times. As DNA, the CDR3 is TGTGCAAGTCGCTCGGGACTCTTCCTCTACGAGCAGTACTTC. Its protein product is CASRSGLFLYEQYF. This rearrangement joins TRBV12-2 to TRBJ2-7; the D call in the table, TRBD2, was not verified against the DNA. TRBV12-2 is a pseudogene locus. This CDR3 region has 14 residues.

This rearrangement joins TRBV6-1 to TRBJ1-5; 7 positions match TRBD1. Unmatched junction bases numbered 6, after V lost 2 bases and J lost 5 bases. Germline CDR1 MNHNS, CDR2 SASEGT. This CDR3 contains 15 residues. The CDR3 reads CASSEHWTGDQPQHF. CDR3 nucleotide sequence: TGTGCCAGCAGTGAACATTGGACAGGCGATCAGCCCCAGCATTTT.

This chain links TRBV20-1 with TRBJ2-3; 12 bases align to TRBD2. The germline V gene has CDR1 DFQATT and CDR2 SNEGSKA (reference sequence). The trim removed 3 bases at V and 4 bases at J, leaving 20 bases unmatched. The CDR3 consists of 20 residues. For the CDR3, the DNA is TGCAGTGCTAGTCTCCGGCGGGGTCTCTGGACTAGCGGGACCTCAGATACGCAGTATTTT. Its translation: CSASLRRGLWTSGTSDTQYF.

The chain couples TRBV12-3 or TRBV12-4 to TRBJ1-2; D is possibly TRBD1 (5 bases). Trimming removed 1 base from V and 6 bases from J, with 9 bases in between. The CDR3 sequence is 13 residues long. The CDR3 nucleotides read TGTGCCAGCAGTTTAGGACAGCTAGATGGCTACACCTTC. It yields the protein CASSLGQLDGYTF.

V gene TRBV19 combines with J gene TRBJ1-5; no clear D. V was cut by 9 bases and J by 2 bases, with 14 bases left in between. CDR1 is LNHDA, CDR2 SQIVND, per germline (reference sequence). The CDR3 length is 14 residues. CDR3 region: CASLGETGNQPQHF. In nucleotides, the CDR3 is TGTGCCAGCCTGGGAGAGACTGGCAATCAGCCCCAGCATTTT.

The rearrangement links TRBV7-2 to TRBJ1-2; D is possibly TRBD1 (5 bases). The CDR3 contains 13 residues. CDR1 and CDR2 from the germline V gene are SGHTA and FQGNSA. The CDR3 here is CAESRGSNYGYTF. The CDR3 nucleotides are TGTGCTGAAAGCCGGGGGTCTAACTATGGCTACACCTTC.

The chain recombines TRBV3-1 (or the pseudogene TRBV3-2) with TRBJ2-1, with D perhaps matching TRBD1 (7 bases). The CDR3 runs 15 residues. V was shortened by 1 base and J by 8 bases, with 15 bases between the two germline ends. Germline V gene sequence: CDR1 LGHDT, CDR2 YNNKEL (reference sequence). CDR3 region: CASSQVVGGGDEQFF. CDR3 DNA sequence: TGTGCCAGCAGCCAAGTAGTAGGGGGCGGGGATGAGCAGTTCTTC.

V is TRBV19 and J is TRBJ1-5, with D perhaps matching TRBD1 (6 bases). The germline V gene encodes CDR1 LNHDA and CDR2 SQIVND (reference sequence). V shed 6 bases and J shed 2 bases, with 11 bases lying between them. The CDR3 has 14 amino acids. The CDR3 is CASRTGPRNQPQHF. The CDR3 DNA is TGTGCCAGTAGGACAGGTCCCCGCAATCAGCCCCAGCATTTT.

The rearrangement links TRBV6-5 to TRBJ1-5, with TRBD1 as a possible D gene (5 bases). CDR3 length: 14 amino acids. The V end was cut by 6 bases, the J end by 6 bases, with 15 bases between. Germline CDR1 is MNHEY and CDR2 is SVGAGI. In nucleotides, the CDR3 is TGTGCCAGCAGGCCACAAGGGGTGGGTCAGCCCCAGCATTTT. The encoded protein is CASRPQGVGQPQHF.

The V gene is TRBV6-5, the J gene TRBJ1-1; a weak D match, TRBD1 (5 bases). From germline, CDR1 is MNHEY and CDR2 SVGAGI. CDR3 length equals 14 residues. Trimming removed 5 bases at V and 0 bases at J, with 10 bases between. CDR3 sequence (DNA): TGTGCCAGCAGTCGACGGGGGATGAACACTGAAGCTTTCTTT. Translated, it gives CASSRRGMNTEAFF.

This clone was counted once. The chain joins TRBV7-9 to TRBJ2-7; 8 bases are shared with TRBD1. Per germline, CDR1 SEHNR and CDR2 FQNEAQ (reference sequence). This CDR3 contains 14 residues. The J segment lost 6 bases and the V segment lost 4 bases, leaving 8 bases of the junction unmatched. The CDR3 spells CASSSGQGPLEQYF. In DNA, the CDR3 is TGTGCCAGCAGCTCCGGACAGGGACCCCTCGAGCAGTACTTC.

V gene TRBV10-1 combines with J gene TRBJ2-1; D perhaps matches TRBD2 (5 bases). The CDR3 extends over 13 amino acids. The V end was cut by 7 bases, the J end by 7 bases, with 14 bases between. The germline CDR1 and CDR2 sequences are WNHNN and SYGVQD (reference sequence). CDR3 coding DNA: TGCGCCAGCAAGAGCGGAATCTGGAATGAGCAGTTCTTC. This sequence encodes CASKSGIWNEQFF.

V usage is TRBV9 and J usage is TRBJ1-2; 7 positions match TRBD1. Germline CDR1 SGDLS, CDR2 YYNGEE. CDR3 length: 15 amino acids. After removal of 4 bases from V and 5 bases from J, the junction contained 11 bases not matched to a gene. CDR3 sequence: CASSILGQAHYGYTF. The CDR3 coding sequence is TGTGCCAGCAGCATTCTCGGACAGGCCCATTATGGCTACACCTTC.

This clone came up a few times. The chain joins TRBV5-1 to TRBJ2-1; 11 positions match TRBD2. Germline loops: CDR1 SGHRS, CDR2 YFSETQ. The CDR3 has 15 residues. Trimming took 3 bases from V and 3 from J; bases not matched to a gene: 2. CDR3 nucleotides: TGCGCCAGCAGCTACGGACTAGCGGGCTACAATGAGCAGTTCTTC. This encodes CASSYGLAGYNEQFF.

The chain links TRBV19 to TRBJ1-5; D is ambiguous. V was trimmed by 7 bases and J by 4 bases, leaving 14 bases between them. CDR1 and CDR2 from the germline V gene are LNHDA and SQIVND (reference sequence). This CDR3 is built from 14 residues. CDR3 in amino acids: CASNLGTGNQPQHF. The CDR3 DNA is TGTGCCAGTAACCTAGGTACGGGTAATCAGCCCCAGCATTTT. The complete variable domain, with remaining parts taken from reference TRBV19 and TRBJ1-5, reads DGGITQSPKYLFRKEGQNVTLSCEQNLNHDAMYWYRQDPGQGLRLIYYSQIVNDFQKGDIAEGYSVSREKKESFPLTVTSAQKNPTAFYLCASNLGTGNQPQHFGDGTRLSIL.